Listed below are T cell receptor beta chains from one sample, sequenced in a study of T cell repertoires in cytomegalovirus infection. The antigens these receptors bind are not known. One entry per CDR3 protein results from TCRdb running MiXCR on the reads. This sample has 650,000 to 850,000 distinct CDR3 sequences, with 25% to 35% found just once. Sequenced material: cultured CD8+ T cells from PBMCs, taken from culture after CMV antigen stimulation. These receptors came from a human donor in good health (CMV status not recorded). Some clones in this sample may be carry-over from other donors' samples. The conserved cysteine and the conserved F or W are not part of the CDR3 here. The order of the fields is V gene, J gene, CDR3 protein.

v_call: TRBV18; j_call: TRBJ2-7; cdr3_aa: ASSPKEWTSGDYEQY
v_call: TRBV7-9; j_call: TRBJ1-2; cdr3_aa: ASRPPGTGSDYGYT
v_call: TRBV6-6; j_call: TRBJ1-5; cdr3_aa: ASSLDGDQPQH
v_call: TRBV3-1; j_call: TRBJ2-7; cdr3_aa: ASSQELSGGRSEQY
v_call: TRBV2; j_call: TRBJ2-1; cdr3_aa: ASSAQGFLDGTF
v_call: TRBV27; j_call: TRBJ1-2; cdr3_aa: ASSSYGLFYT
v_call: TRBV7-6; j_call: TRBJ2-1; cdr3_aa: ASSLVGGLYGNEQF
v_call: TRBV6-2/TRBV6-3; j_call: TRBJ2-2; cdr3_aa: ASSTIANTGELF
v_call: TRBV27; j_call: TRBJ1-2; cdr3_aa: ASSLTGGDTSAGYT
v_call: TRBV10-3; j_call: TRBJ2-3; cdr3_aa: AISGRTGNTDTQY